The 10 T cell receptor beta chains given below trace back to one sample, sequenced in a study of monozygotic twins with inflammatory bowel disease. TCRdb reprocessed the 5' RACE reads, with one entry per CDR3 protein and no DNA. The sample includes around 150,000 distinct CDR3 sequences. Sequencing was done on a sample of blood. The receptors originated from a human donor with ulcerative colitis or Crohn's disease, or a healthy co-twin of an affected twin (not recorded which).

The chain links TRBV12-3 or TRBV12-4 to TRBJ2-1; TCRdb lists TRBD1, though no DNA is available to test this call. The CDR3 runs to 13 residues. The chain's CDR3 is CATLVTAGHEQFF.

The V gene is TRBV10-3, the J gene TRBJ2-6; TCRdb gives TRBD1 as the D gene, but with no DNA this cannot be confirmed. Germline CDR1 ENHRY, CDR2 SYGVKD. The length of the CDR3 is 15 residues. The chain's CDR3 is CASRDSGSGANVLTF.

This sequence joins TRBV27 and TRBJ2-2; TCRdb's D call of TRBD2 is untestable without DNA. Germline lookup yields CDR1 MNHEY and CDR2 SMNVEV (reference sequence). This CDR3 region has 13 residues. The CDR3 sequence: CASRTSGVGELFF.

The V call is TRBV12-3 or TRBV12-4, the J call TRBJ1-5; the D call from TCRdb, TRBD1, cannot be confirmed without DNA. CDR3 length: 18 residues. This CDR3 reads CASSQRTRLGYSNQPQHF.

The rearrangement links TRBV7-3 to TRBJ2-1; absent DNA, TCRdb's TRBD1 call cannot be checked. This CDR3 has 15 residues. CDR1 is SGHTA and CDR2 is FQGTGA in the germline V gene. CDR3: CASSLTDRPGDEQFF. Full variable domain (rest looked up from reference TRBV7-3 and TRBJ2-1): GAGVSQTPSNKVTEKGKYVELRCDPISGHTALYWYRQSLGQGPEFLIYFQGTGAADDSGLPNDRFFAVRPEGSVSTLKIQRTERGDSAVYLCASSLTDRPGDEQFFGPGTRLTVL.

The chain employs TRBV9 and TRBJ2-7; checking the TCRdb D call of TRBD1 is not possible without DNA. The CDR3 is 16 residues long. The germline V gene has CDR1 SGDLS and CDR2 YYNGEE. The CDR3 loop is CASSFRDRGLYYEQYF.

The chain recombines TRBV28 with TRBJ1-4. The CDR3 sequence is 14 residues long. Germline CDR1 is MDHEN and CDR2 is SYDVKM. This CDR3 reads CASSTSTTNEKLFF.

The chain is built from TRBV7-9 and TRBJ1-1; TCRdb's D call, TRBD1, is unchecked because there is no DNA. Per germline, CDR1 SEHNR and CDR2 FQNEAQ (reference sequence). The CDR3 is 14 amino acids. CDR3: CASSFTGGEAEAFF.

The chain combines TRBV10-3 with TRBJ2-3; the D gene TCRdb calls, TRBD2, cannot be checked with no DNA. This CDR3 is built from 15 residues. Germline CDR1 ENHRY, CDR2 SYGVKD. CDR3 region: CAISLLAERTDTQYF.

The chain uses TRBV5-1 and TRBJ1-5. Germline-derived CDR1 and CDR2 are SGHRS and YFSETQ. There are 16 residues in the CDR3. CDR3 in amino acids: CASSLEGRSSNQPQHF.